This T cell receptor (beta chain) comes out of a study of T-cell reconstitution after alpha-beta-depleted transplantation in children. TCRbeta library construction was performed incorporating unique molecular identifiers. TCRdb re-derived calls from the PCR reads in MiXCR, one entry per CDR3 protein. Among hundreds of thousands of distinct CDR3 sequences listed, approximately 13% were seen once. There are many counts of this clonotype. The sample consisted of PBMCs, mostly from graft donor cells, taken 360 days after TCRalphabeta/CD19-depleted stem cell transplant. The sequence derives from a male patient younger than 18 who had a stem cell transplant for acute myeloid leukemia, so the T cells may come from the graft donor.

The CDR3 coding sequence is TGCAGCGTCTTGGGACAGGGGGCTTCCTACAATGAGCAGTTCTTC. Translated, it gives CSVLGQGASYNEQFF. The rearrangement joins TRBV29-1 to TRBJ2-1; 12 bases line up with TRBD1. This CDR3 is built from 15 residues. The V gene's germline CDR1 is SQVTM and CDR2 ANQGSEA. Trimming at V came to 6 bases and at J to 1 base, leaving 4 bases not matched to a gene.